This TCR beta chain was observed in a study of metastatic and nonmetastatic thyroid tumors. Broader study findings: Malignant tumors reportedly showed significantly higher TCR beta diversity than benign nodules in both blood and tumor.

This clone was counted ten times or more. Its antigen remains unknown. Germline values: CDR1 SNHLY, CDR2 FYNNEI. The CDR3 totals 14 residues. J gave up 5 bases and V 6 bases, and 7 bases lay outside the gene matches. Thyroid surgery had not been preceded by any treatment in any patient. TCRdb re-called the PCR reads via MiXCR. The sample includes approximately 35,000 clones, approximately 11% of them seen just once. The chain has TRBV2 and TRBJ2-7, with 10 bases lining up with TRBD2. The TCR sequence derives from a female donor with papillary thyroid cancer or a benign thyroid nodule (not recorded which). Some clones in this sample may be carry-over from other donors' samples. The material sequenced was blood. The CDR3 protein is CASSFSGRRNEQYF. The CDR3 nucleotides are TGTGCCAGCAGCTTTAGCGGGAGGCGGAACGAGCAGTACTTC.